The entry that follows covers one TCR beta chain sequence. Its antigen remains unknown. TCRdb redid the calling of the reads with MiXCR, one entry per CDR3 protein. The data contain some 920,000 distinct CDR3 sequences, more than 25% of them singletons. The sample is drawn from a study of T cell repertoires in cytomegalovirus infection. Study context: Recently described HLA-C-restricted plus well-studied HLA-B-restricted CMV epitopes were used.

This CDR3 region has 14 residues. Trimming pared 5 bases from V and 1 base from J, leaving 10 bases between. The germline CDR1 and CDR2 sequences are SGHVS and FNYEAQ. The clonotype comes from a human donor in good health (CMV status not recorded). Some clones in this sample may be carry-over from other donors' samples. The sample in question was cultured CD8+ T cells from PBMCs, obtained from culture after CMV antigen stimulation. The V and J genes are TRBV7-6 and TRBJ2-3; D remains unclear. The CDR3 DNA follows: TGTGCCAGCAGCAACACGAAACGCACAGATACGCAGTATTTT. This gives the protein CASSNTKRTDTQYF. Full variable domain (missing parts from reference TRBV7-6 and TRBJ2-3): GAGVSQSPRYKVTKRGQDVALRCDPISGHVSLYWYRQALGQGPEFLTYFNYEAQQDKSGLPNDRFSAERPEGSISTLTIQRTEQRDSAMYRCASSNTKRTDTQYFGPGTRLTVL.